This T cell receptor (beta chain) was documented in a study of response to subunit inactivated influenza vaccine (dated by TCRdb to between 2018 and 2020). About the study as a whole: Deep quantitative T cell receptor repertoire profiling was used in the study to track responses to a trivalent subunit inactivated influenza vaccine.

This clonotype turned up a few times. Its target antigen remains unknown. No much larger clone is present one base from it, and per-base qualities are unavailable. The study at large found these results: It was suggested by the authors that each seasonal influenza vaccination may recruit only a limited number of new T cells.

Library creation used RT-PCR. This sample was sequenced with an Illumina HiSeq 2500. TCRdb trimmed public reads at Q25 via fastp, called clones via MiXCR and kept in-frame beta chains. Under each unique CDR3 protein, matching rows form one entry showing the most common genes and DNA. Recorded for this sample are about 650,000 distinct CDR3 sequences; 15% to 18% of them occurred a single time. The leading ten clones occupy about 9.9% of the sample. From V the trimming removes 4 bases and from J it removes 1 base, while the gene matches leave 6 bases of the junction unaccounted for. The CDR3 has 14 amino acids, counting the end cysteine and phenylalanine. The kept DNA is CDR3 alone, 42 bases in frame from the first base. The germline V gene (reference sequence) supplies CDR1 DFQATT and CDR2 SNEGSKA.

The chain was built from TRBV20-1 and TRBJ1-1, with TRBD1 identical over 7 junction bases. The sequenced sample was PBMCs from blood, obtained roughly 12 days after vaccination. This clonotype was sampled from a man between 45 and 60 years old who received an inactivated influenza vaccine. Donor details come from another sample of the same person, matched by shared clones. The nucleotide sequence is given as TGCAGTGCTAACAGCGGGACAGCGAACACTGAAGCTTTCTTT. It codes for CSANSGTANTEAFF.